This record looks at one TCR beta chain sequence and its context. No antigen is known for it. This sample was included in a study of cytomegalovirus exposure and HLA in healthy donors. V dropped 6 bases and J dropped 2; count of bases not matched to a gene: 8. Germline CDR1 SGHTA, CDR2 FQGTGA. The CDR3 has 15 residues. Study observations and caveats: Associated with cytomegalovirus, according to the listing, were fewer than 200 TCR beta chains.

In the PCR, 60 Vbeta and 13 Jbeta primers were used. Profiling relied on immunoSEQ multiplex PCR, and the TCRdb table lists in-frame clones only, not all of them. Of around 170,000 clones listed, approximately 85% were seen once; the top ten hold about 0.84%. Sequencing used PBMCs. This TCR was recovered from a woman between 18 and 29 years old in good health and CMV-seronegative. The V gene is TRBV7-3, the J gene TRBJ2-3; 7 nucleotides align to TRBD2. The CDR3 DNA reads TGTGCCAGCAGACCAGCGGGAATTATCACAGATACGCAGTATTTT. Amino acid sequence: CASRPAGIITDTQYF.